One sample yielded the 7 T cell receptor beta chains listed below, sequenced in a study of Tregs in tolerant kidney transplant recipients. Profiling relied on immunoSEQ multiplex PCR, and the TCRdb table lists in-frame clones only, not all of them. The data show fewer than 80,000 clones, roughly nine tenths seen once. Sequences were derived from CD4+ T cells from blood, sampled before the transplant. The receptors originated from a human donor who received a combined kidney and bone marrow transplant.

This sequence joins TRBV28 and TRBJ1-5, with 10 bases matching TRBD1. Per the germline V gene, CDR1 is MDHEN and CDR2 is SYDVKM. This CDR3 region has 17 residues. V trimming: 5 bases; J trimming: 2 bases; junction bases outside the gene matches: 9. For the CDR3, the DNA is TGTGCCAGCAGTCAAACCTGGACAGGGGGTGGCAATCAGCCCCAGCATTTT. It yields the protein CASSQTWTGGGNQPQHF.

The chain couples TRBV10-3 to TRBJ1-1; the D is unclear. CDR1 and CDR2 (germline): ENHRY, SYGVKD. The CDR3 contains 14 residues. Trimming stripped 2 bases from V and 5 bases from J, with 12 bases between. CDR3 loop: CAISETAPGTEAFF. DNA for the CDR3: TGTGCCATCAGTGAGACAGCCCCGGGGACTGAAGCTTTCTTT.

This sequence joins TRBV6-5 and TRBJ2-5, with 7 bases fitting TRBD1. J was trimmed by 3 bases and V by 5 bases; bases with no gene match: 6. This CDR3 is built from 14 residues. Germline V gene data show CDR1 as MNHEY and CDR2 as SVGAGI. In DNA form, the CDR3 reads TGTGCCAGCAGTATACAGGGGACCGAAGAGACCCAGTACTTC. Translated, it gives CASSIQGTEETQYF.

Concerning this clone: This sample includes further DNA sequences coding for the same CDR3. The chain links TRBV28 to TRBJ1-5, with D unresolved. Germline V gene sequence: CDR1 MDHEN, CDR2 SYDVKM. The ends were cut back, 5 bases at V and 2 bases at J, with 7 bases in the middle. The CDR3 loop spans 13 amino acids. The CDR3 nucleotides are TGTGCCAGCAGTAGGAGGGGCAATCAGCCCCAGCATTTT. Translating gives CASSRRGNQPQHF.

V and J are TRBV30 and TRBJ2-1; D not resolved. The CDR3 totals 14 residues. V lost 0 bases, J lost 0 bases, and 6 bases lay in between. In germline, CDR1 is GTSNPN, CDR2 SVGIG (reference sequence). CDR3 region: CAWSVLSSYNEQFF. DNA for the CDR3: TGTGCCTGGAGTGTACTAAGCTCCTACAATGAGCAGTTCTTC.

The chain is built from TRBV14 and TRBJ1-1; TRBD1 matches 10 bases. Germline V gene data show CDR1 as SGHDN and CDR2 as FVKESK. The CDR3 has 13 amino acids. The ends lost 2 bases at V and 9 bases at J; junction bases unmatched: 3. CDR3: CASSQKTGGKAFF. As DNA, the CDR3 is TGTGCCAGCAGCCAAAAGACAGGGGGCAAAGCTTTCTTT.

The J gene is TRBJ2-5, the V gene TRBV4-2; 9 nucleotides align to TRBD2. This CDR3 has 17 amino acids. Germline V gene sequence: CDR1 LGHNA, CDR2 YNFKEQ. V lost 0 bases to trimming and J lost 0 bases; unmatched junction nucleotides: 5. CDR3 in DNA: TGTGCCAGCAGCCAAGATTGGCTAGCGGGGAACCAAGAGACCCAGTACTTC. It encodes CASSQDWLAGNQETQYF.